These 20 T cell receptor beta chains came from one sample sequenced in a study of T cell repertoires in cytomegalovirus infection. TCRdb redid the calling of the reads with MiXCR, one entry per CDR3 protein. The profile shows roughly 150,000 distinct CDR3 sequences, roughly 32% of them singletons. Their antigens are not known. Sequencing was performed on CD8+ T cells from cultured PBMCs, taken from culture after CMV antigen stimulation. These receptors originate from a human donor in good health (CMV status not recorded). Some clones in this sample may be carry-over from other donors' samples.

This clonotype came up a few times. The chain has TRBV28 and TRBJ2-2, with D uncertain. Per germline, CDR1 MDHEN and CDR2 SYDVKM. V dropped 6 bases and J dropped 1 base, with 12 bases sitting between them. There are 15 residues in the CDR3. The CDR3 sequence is CASRLPVGNTGELFF. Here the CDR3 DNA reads TGTGCCAGCAGGCTCCCGGTGGGGAACACCGGGGAGCTGTTTTTT.

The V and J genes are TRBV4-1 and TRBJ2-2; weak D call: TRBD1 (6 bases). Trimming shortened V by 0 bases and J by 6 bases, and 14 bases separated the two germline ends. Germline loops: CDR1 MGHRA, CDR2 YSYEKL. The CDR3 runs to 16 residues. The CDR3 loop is CASSQDSQGLAGELFF. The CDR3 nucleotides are TGCGCCAGCAGCCAAGACTCACAGGGCCTGGCCGGGGAGCTGTTTTTT.

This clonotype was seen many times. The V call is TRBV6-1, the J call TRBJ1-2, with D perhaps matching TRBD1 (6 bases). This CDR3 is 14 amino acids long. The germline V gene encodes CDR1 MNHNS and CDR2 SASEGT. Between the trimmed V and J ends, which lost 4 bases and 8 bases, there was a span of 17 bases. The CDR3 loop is CASSVGTPTRGYTF. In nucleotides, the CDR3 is TGTGCCAGCAGTGTCGGGACACCAACGAGGGGCTACACCTTC.

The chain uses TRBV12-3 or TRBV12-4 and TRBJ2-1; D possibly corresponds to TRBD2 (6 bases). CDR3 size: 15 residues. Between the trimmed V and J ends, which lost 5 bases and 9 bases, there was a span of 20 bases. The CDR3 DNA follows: TGTGCCAGCAGTGGGGACTGGAGTTTACAAGGTGAGCAGTTCTTC. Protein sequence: CASSGDWSLQGEQFF.

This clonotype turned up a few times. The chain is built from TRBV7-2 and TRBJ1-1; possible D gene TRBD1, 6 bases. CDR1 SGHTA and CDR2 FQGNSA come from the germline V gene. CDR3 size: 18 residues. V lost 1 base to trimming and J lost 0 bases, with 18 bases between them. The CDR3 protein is CASSLDSPDSPMNTEAFF. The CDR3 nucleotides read TGTGCCAGCAGCTTAGATTCGCCGGACAGCCCTATGAACACTGAAGCTTTCTTT.

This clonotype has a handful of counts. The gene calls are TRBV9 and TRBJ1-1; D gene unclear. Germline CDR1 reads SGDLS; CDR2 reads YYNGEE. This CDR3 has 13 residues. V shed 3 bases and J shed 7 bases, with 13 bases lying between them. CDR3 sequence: CASSEKPWVEAFF. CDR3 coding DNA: TGTGCCAGCAGCGAAAAGCCTTGGGTTGAAGCTTTCTTT.

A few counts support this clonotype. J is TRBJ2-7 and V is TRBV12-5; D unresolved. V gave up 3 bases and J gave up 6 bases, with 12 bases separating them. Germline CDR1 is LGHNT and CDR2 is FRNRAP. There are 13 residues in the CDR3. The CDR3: CASGLEAPSEQYF. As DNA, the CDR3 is TGTGCTAGTGGTTTAGAAGCCCCCAGCGAGCAGTACTTC.

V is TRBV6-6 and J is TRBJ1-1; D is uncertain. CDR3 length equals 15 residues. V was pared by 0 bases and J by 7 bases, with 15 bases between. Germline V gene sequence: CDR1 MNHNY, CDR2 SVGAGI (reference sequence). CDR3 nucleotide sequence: TGTGCCAGCAGTTACTCAGCAGGCCTGAACGGTGAAGCTTTCTTT. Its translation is CASSYSAGLNGEAFF.

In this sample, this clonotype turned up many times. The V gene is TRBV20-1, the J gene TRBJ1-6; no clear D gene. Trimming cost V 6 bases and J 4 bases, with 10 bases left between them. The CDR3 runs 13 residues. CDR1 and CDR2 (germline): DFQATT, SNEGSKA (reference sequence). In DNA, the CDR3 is TGCAGTGCAAGGTCGGGGTATAATTCACCCCTCCACTTT. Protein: CSARSGYNSPLHF.

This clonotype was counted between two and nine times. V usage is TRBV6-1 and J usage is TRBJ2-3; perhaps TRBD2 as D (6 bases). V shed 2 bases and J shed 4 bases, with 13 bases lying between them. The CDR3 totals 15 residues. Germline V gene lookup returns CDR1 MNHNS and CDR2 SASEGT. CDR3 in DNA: TGTGCCAGCAGTGAATGGGACTCGGAATCAGATACGCAGTATTTT. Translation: CASSEWDSESDTQYF.

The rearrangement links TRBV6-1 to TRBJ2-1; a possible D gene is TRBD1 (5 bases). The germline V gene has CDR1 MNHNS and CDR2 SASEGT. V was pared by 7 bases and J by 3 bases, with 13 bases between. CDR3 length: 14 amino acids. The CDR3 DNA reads TGTGCCAGCATTCAAAGGCAGGGCTACAATGAGCAGTTCTTC. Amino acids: CASIQRQGYNEQFF.

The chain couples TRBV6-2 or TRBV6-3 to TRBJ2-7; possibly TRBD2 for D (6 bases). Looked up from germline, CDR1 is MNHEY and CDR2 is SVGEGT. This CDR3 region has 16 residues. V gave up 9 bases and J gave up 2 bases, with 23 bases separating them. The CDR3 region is CASRPGLSFATYEQYF. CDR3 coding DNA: TGTGCCAGTCGGCCGGGACTTAGTTTTGCGACCTACGAGCAGTACTTC.

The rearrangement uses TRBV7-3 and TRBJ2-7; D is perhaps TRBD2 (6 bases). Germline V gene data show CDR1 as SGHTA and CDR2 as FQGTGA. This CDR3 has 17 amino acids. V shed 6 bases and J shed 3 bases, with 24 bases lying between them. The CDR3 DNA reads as TGTGCCAGCAGTAGCTCAGGGCGGGGAGTTGGGGGCTACGAGCAGTACTTC. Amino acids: CASSSSGRGVGGYEQYF.

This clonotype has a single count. CDR3 region: CASSWSRGDYGYTF. The CDR3 nucleotides read TGTGCCAGCAGTTGGAGCAGGGGCGATTATGGCTACACCTTC. J is TRBJ1-2 and V is TRBV6-8, with D tentatively TRBD1 (6 bases). Germline-derived CDR1 and CDR2 are MNHGY and SAAAGT. This CDR3 spans 14 amino acids. With 4 bases removed from V and 5 bases from J, the gap between germline ends came to 14 bases.

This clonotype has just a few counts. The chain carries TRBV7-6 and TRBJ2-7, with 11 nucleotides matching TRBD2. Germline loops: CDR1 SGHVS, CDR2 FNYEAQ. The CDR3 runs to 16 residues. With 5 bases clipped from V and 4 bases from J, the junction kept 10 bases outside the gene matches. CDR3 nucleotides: TGTGCCAGCAGCGTCGATAGCGGGGGGGCCTGGTACGAGCAGTACTTC. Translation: CASSVDSGGAWYEQYF.

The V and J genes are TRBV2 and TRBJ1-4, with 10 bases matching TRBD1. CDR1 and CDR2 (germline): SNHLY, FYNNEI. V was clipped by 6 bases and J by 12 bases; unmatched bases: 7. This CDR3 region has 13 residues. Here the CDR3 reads CASRLTGGHELFF. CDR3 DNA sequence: TGTGCCAGCAGATTGACAGGGGGCCATGAACTGTTTTTT.

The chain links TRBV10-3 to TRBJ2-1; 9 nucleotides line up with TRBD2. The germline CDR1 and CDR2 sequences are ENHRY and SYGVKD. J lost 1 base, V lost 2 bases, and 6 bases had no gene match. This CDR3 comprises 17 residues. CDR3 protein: CAISESQRGASYNEQFF. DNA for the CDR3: TGTGCCATCAGTGAGAGCCAGCGGGGGGCATCCTACAATGAGCAGTTCTTC.

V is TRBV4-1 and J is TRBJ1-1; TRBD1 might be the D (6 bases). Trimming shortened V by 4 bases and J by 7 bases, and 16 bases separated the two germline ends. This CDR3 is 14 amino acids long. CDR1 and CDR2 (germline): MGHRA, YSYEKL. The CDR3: CASSLQQGGGEAFF. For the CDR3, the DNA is TGCGCCAGCAGCCTCCAGCAAGGGGGAGGTGAAGCTTTCTTT.

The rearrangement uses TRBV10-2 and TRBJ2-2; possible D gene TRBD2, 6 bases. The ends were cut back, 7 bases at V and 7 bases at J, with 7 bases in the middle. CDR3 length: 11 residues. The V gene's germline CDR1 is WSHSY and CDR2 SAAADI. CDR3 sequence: CASKGGGELFF. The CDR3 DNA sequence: TGCGCCAGCAAGGGAGGCGGGGAGCTGTTTTTT.

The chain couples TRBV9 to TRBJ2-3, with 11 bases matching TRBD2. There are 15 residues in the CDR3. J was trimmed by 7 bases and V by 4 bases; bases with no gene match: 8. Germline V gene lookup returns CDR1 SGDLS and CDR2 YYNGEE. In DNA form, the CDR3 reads TGTGCCAGCAGCTTCATAGCGGGGGGGCCATATACGCAGTATTTT. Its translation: CASSFIAGGPYTQYF.